The present entry profiles one T cell receptor (beta chain) with its context. These data belong to a study of control samples from healthy donors and cancer patients. Trimming shortened V by 3 bases and J by 5 bases, and 10 bases separated the two germline ends. From germline, CDR1 is MDHEN and CDR2 SYDVKM. The CDR3 spans 13 residues. Method: immunoSEQ multiplex PCR; TCRdb's copy keeps in-frame clones and lacks some. The data show 95,000 to 150,000 clones, with roughly 90% seen just once and around 40% held by the top ten. The TCR was taken from a man in his fifties or sixties in good health. Input material: blood. The chain uses TRBV28 and TRBJ1-2, with D perhaps matching TRBD1 (5 bases). CDR3 coding DNA: TGTGCCAGCAGTTTTAGGGGCGCTTATGGCTACACCTTC. This translates into CASSFRGAYGYTF.